The sequence of this T cell receptor (beta chain) was determined in a study of cytomegalovirus exposure and HLA in healthy donors. Overall study results and limits: TCR beta chain V- and J-gene trimming was linked, in a later analysis, to a missense variant in DCLRE1C. A few of the chains that were CMV-associated were confirmed in vitro to be specific for CMV antigens. Later analysis showed most CMV-associated TCR beta chains appearing HLA-restricted.

The PCR made use of 60 Vbeta and 13 Jbeta primers. Generated by immunoSEQ multiplex PCR, the TCRdb table keeps only in-frame clones and is missing some. The table counts approximately 45,000 clones; roughly a sixth lies in the top ten. Losses at the gene ends were 8 bases for V and 4 bases for J; bases not matched to a gene: 3. This CDR3 is built from 13 residues. CDR1 and CDR2 from the germline V gene are MGHDK and SYGVNS. Points on this clone: Antigen: not known.

This TCR came from a male donor in good health and CMV-seronegative. The rearrangement joins TRBV25-1 to TRBJ1-2; 11 bases line up with TRBD1. Specimen: PBMCs. The CDR3 spells CASRGQGAYGYTF. The CDR3 region has the DNA TGTGCCAGCCGAGGACAGGGGGCCTATGGCTACACCTTC.